The clone carrying this T cell receptor (beta chain) was counted only a few times. Its specificity is unknown. TCRdb recomputed calls from the reads with MiXCR, one row per CDR3 protein. This table has hundreds of thousands of distinct CDR3 sequences, less than 35% appearing once. This specimen comes from a study of T cell repertoires in cytomegalovirus infection. The length of the CDR3 is 16 residues. CDR1 and CDR2 from the germline V gene are SGHVS and FNYEAQ. The ends were cut back, 3 bases at V and 0 bases at J, with 11 bases in the middle. The receptor was derived from a human donor in good health (CMV status not recorded). Some clones in this sample may be carry-over from other donors' samples. The sample here was cultured CD8+ T cells from PBMCs, taken from culture after CMV antigen stimulation. The chain carries TRBV7-6 and TRBJ2-2; D might be TRBD2 (5 bases). This chain's CDR3 is CASSLEVDTNTGELFF. The CDR3 nucleotides are TGTGCCAGCAGCTTGGAGGTTGATACGAACACCGGGGAGCTGTTTTTT.